This T cell receptor beta chain was recovered during a study of shared clonotypes between healthy human individuals. Repertoires were generated with immunoSEQ multiplex PCR, while TCRdb's copy carries only in-frame clones and drops some. The sample carries 2 million to 3 million clones, roughly 92% recorded once. Study-level results: It was the non-shared clonotypes that had lower generation probabilities than clonotypes shared by all four donors.

With respect to this clone: Its antigen is as yet unknown.

This CDR3 is built from 14 residues. The V gene's germline CDR1 is WNHNN and CDR2 SYGVQD (reference sequence). Trimming took 8 bases from V and 1 from J; bases not matched to a gene: 4. The chain links TRBV10-1 to TRBJ2-3; 9 bases are shared with TRBD2. Sequencing was carried out using naive CD4+ T cells sorted from blood. Described subset: CD45RA+ positively selected. The sequence was collected from a man younger than 30 in good health. Written as DNA, the CDR3 is TGCGCCAGCCCAATAGCGGGAGGCACAGATACGCAGTATTTT. Amino acids: CASPIAGGTDTQYF.